The 3 T cell receptor beta chains in this list originate from one sample, sequenced in a study of CD8 T cells in Susac syndrome. Random hexamers primed reverse transcription of about 0.5 to 1 ug RNA. TCRdb ran MiXCR on the immunoSEQ multiplex PCR reads and lists one entry per CDR3 protein. The table has some 200,000 distinct CDR3 sequences, more than 90% seen once. Material for sequencing was CD4+ T cells from PBMCs. These receptors were collected from a human donor with Susac syndrome.

V usage is TRBV12-3 or TRBV12-4 and J usage is TRBJ1-1, with D possibly being TRBD1 (5 bases). V was shortened by 6 bases and J by 13 bases, with 18 bases between the two germline ends. The CDR3 totals 12 residues. Written as DNA, the CDR3 is TGTGCCAGCAGGGAGGACACCCGCGATGGTTTCTTT. The encoded protein is CASREDTRDGFF.

CDR3 DNA: TGTGCCAGCAGCGCAAGTTCCGACACTTACTACGAGCAGTACTTC. Translating it yields CASSASSDTYYEQYF. This chain connects TRBV14 to TRBJ2-7; no firm D call. The V gene's germline CDR1 is SGHDN and CDR2 FVKESK. Trimming shortened V by 5 bases and J by 3 bases, and 17 bases separated the two germline ends. The CDR3 is 15 residues long.

V gene TRBV6-6 combines with J gene TRBJ1-1; TRBD1 agrees at 9 bases. The ends lost 7 bases at V and 1 base at J; junction bases unmatched: 4. This CDR3 region has 14 residues. Per germline, CDR1 MNHNY and CDR2 SVGAGI (reference sequence). The CDR3 loop reads CASKTGQGNTEAFF. The CDR3 nucleotides are TGTGCCAGCAAAACGGGACAGGGGAACACTGAAGCTTTCTTT.